These 11 T cell receptor beta chains share one sample of origin, sequenced in a study of blood T cells in healthy people across ages. Alongside a J-beta primer mix, a sample-barcoded 5' primer served in a second PCR lasting about 7 to 12 cycles. TCRdb itself ran the 5' RACE reads through MiXCR, one entry per CDR3 protein. The table shows 550,000 to 700,000 distinct CDR3 sequences, with approximately 25% occurring only once. Sequencing used blood. All receptors come from a woman in her seventies in good health.

The V call is TRBV12-3 or TRBV12-4, the J call TRBJ1-1; weak D call: TRBD1 (6 bases). V shed 6 bases and J shed 5 bases, with 19 bases lying between them. This CDR3 has 15 residues. CDR3 coding DNA: TGTGCCAGCAGCCCCGCCGGGGGCCTGGGTACTGAAGCTTTCTTT. Translated: CASSPAGGLGTEAFF.

The chain has TRBV20-1 and TRBJ2-7; no definite D call. Trimming cost V 1 base and J 7 bases, with 8 bases left between them. The CDR3 is made up of 11 amino acids. Germline V gene sequence: CDR1 DFQATT, CDR2 SNEGSKA (reference sequence). This chain's CDR3 is CSARVLKEQYF. As DNA, the CDR3 is TGCAGTGCTAGAGTGCTTAAGGAGCAGTACTTC.

V is TRBV20-1 and J is TRBJ2-5, with D maybe TRBD2 (6 bases). The CDR3 consists of 14 residues. V lost 3 bases to trimming and J lost 1 base, with 12 bases between them. Looked up from germline, CDR1 is DFQATT and CDR2 is SNEGSKA (reference sequence). The CDR3 is CSASGRGGQETQYF. The DNA for the CDR3 is TGCAGTGCTAGTGGTAGGGGAGGCCAAGAGACCCAGTACTTC.

This clonotype was counted only a few times. The chain has TRBV28 and TRBJ1-1; D remains unclear. CDR3 length equals 11 residues. Germline loops: CDR1 MDHEN, CDR2 SYDVKM. Trimming removed 8 bases from V and 5 bases from J, with 9 bases in between. DNA for the CDR3: TGTGCCAGCCATTCAGAGACTGAAGCTTTCTTT. Amino acid sequence: CASHSETEAFF.

This clonotype showed up just a few times. The rearrangement links TRBV7-2 to TRBJ2-3; 10 bases line up with TRBD2. The ends lost 4 bases at V and 8 bases at J; junction bases unmatched: 9. The CDR3 totals 15 residues. Germline V CDR1 and CDR2: SGHTA, FQGNSA. CDR3 residues: CASSSPASGGSTQYF. The CDR3 nucleotides are TGTGCCAGCAGCTCCCCCGCTAGCGGGGGCAGTACGCAGTATTTT.

The rearrangement uses TRBV12-3 or TRBV12-4 and TRBJ1-5, with 7 nucleotides matching TRBD1. The ends lost 3 bases at V and 3 bases at J; junction bases unmatched: 5. The CDR3 covers 15 residues. CDR3 amino acids: CASSLEQGFNQPQHF. CDR3 nucleotides: TGTGCCAGCAGTTTGGAACAGGGGTTCAATCAGCCCCAGCATTTT.

This clonotype was recorded many times. The rearrangement uses TRBV7-2 and TRBJ2-1, with 7 bases aligning to TRBD2. This CDR3 contains 12 residues. The trim removed 0 bases at V and 12 bases at J, leaving 2 bases unmatched. Germline V gene lookup returns CDR1 SGHTA and CDR2 FQGNSA. This CDR3 is CASSLAGGGQFF. In nucleotides, the CDR3 is TGTGCCAGCAGCTTAGCGGGCGGGGGGCAGTTCTTC.

This clonotype was found a few times. The chain is built from TRBV6-2 or TRBV6-3 and TRBJ1-3; the match to TRBD1 covers 7 bases. CDR1 and CDR2 from the germline V gene are MNHEY and SVGEGT. The J segment lost 0 bases and the V segment lost 10 bases, leaving 9 bases of the junction unmatched. The CDR3 length is 15 residues. The CDR3 coding sequence is TGTGCCATCTCGTCGGGGACAGTCTCTGGAAACACCATATATTTT. The encoded protein is CAISSGTVSGNTIYF.

The chain couples TRBV4-1 to TRBJ2-6, with 7 nucleotides matching TRBD1. The CDR3 consists of 18 residues. Germline CDR1 is MGHRA and CDR2 is YSYEKL. With V trimmed by 4 bases and J by 0 bases, 9 bases remained unmatched. CDR3 coding DNA: TGCGCCAGCAGCCCTAAAAGGACAGGTTACTCTGGGGCCAACGTCCTGACTTTC. Amino acid sequence: CASSPKRTGYSGANVLTF.

This rearrangement joins TRBV28 to TRBJ1-2, with a tentative D call TRBD1 (6 bases). Germline V CDR1 and CDR2: MDHEN, SYDVKM. V lost 5 bases and J lost 9, with 19 bases in between. The CDR3 consists of 14 residues. The CDR3, as DNA: TGTGCCAGCAGTGCCACAGGGCCCCCCTTTCGCTACACCTTC. It codes for CASSATGPPFRYTF.

This clonotype was recorded a few times. This chain connects TRBV5-1 to TRBJ2-3; D remains ambiguous. Between the trimmed V and J ends, which lost 4 bases and 6 bases, there was a span of 12 bases. The CDR3 has 13 amino acids. Germline V CDR1 and CDR2: SGHRS, YFSETQ. The CDR3 bases are TGCGCCAGCAGCGTAGGTCTAGGTGATACGCAGTATTTT. This sequence encodes CASSVGLGDTQYF.